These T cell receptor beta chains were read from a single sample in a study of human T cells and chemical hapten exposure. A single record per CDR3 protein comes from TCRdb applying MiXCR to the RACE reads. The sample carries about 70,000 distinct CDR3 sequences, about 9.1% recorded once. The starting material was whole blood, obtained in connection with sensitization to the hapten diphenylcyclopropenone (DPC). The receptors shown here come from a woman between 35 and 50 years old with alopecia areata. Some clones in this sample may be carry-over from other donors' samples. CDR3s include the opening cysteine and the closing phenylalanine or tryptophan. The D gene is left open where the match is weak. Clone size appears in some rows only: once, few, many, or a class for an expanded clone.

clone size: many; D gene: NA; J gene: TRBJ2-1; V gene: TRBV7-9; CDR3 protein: CASSPPTYNEQFF; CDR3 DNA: TGTGCCAGCAGCCCCCCGACCTACAATGAGCAGTTCTTC
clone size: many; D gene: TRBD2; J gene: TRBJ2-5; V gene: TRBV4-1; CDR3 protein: CASSPHSGGREETQYF; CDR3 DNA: TGCGCCAGCAGCCCCCACAGCGGGGGCCGAGAAGAGACCCAGTACTTC
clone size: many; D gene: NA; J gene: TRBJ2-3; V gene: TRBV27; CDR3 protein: CASSPVGAGISTDTQYF; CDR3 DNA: TGTGCCAGCAGCCCGGTGGGGGCGGGAATTAGCACAGATACGCAGTATTTT
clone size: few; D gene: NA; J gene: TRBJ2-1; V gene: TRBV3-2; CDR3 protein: CASSQEGPSRDTQYNEQFF; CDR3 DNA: TGTGCCAGCAGCCAAGAAGGGCCTTCGAGGGACACCCAGTACAATGAGCAGTTCTTC
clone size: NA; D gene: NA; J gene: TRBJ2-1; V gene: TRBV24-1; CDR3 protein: CATSDTGLMREDEQFF; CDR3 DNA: TGTGCCACCAGTGATACCGGACTAATGCGTGAGGATGAGCAGTTCTTC
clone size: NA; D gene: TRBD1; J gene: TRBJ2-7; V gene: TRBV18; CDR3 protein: CASSRQGSGEQYF; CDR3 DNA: TGTGCCAGCTCTCGACAGGGGAGTGGGGAGCAGTACTTC
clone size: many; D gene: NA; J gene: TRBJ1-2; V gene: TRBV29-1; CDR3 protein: CSVQVEGPLYGYTF; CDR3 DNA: TGCAGCGTTCAGGTAGAGGGCCCCTTGTATGGCTACACCTTC
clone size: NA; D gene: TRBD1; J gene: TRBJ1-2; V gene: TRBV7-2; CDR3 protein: CASSLAAARGRYDYGYTF; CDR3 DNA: TGTGCCAGCAGCTTAGCCGCGGCGAGGGGGCGCTATGACTATGGCTACACCTTC
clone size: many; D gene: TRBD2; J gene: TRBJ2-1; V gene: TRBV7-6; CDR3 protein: CASSAPGLAGGNEQFF; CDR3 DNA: TGTGCCAGCAGCGCTCCGGGACTAGCGGGGGGCAATGAGCAGTTCTTC
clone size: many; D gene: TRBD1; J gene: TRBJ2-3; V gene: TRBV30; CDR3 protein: CAWSLQGTSTDTQYF; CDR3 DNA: TGTGCCTGGAGTTTACAGGGGACGAGCACAGATACGCAGTATTTT
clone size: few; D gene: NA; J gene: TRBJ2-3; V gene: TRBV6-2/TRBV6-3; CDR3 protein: CASTSGAGGTDTQYF; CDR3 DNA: TGTGCCAGCACTTCTGGAGCCGGAGGCACAGATACGCAGTATTTT
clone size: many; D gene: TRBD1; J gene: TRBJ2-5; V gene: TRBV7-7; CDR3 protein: CASSRGTGRQETQYF; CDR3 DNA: TGTGCTAGCAGCCGAGGGACAGGCCGCCAAGAGACCCAGTACTTC
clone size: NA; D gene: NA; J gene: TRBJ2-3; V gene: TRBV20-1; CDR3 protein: CSAEKGGLSTDTQYF; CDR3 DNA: TGCAGTGCCGAAAAAGGAGGCCTAAGCACAGATACGCAGTATTTT
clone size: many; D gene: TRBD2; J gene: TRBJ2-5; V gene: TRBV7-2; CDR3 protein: CASSLWSGGRETQYF; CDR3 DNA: TGTGCCAGCAGCTTATGGAGCGGGGGGAGGGAGACCCAGTACTTC
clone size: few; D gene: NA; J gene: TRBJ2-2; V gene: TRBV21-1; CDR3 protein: CASESANTGELFF; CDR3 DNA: TGTGCCAGCGAAAGTGCGAACACCGGGGAGCTGTTTTTT
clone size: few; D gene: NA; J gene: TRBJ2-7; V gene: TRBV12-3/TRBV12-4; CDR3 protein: CASSLTATYEQYF; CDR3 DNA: TGTGCCAGCAGTTTGACAGCAACCTACGAGCAGTACTTC
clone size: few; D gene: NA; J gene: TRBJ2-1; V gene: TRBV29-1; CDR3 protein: CSVILYNEQFF; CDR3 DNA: TGCAGCGTGATCTTATACAATGAGCAGTTCTTC
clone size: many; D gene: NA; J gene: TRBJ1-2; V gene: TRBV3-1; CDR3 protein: CASSQVSGQYGYTF; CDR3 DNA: TGTGCCAGCAGCCAAGTGTCCGGACAGTATGGCTACACCTTC
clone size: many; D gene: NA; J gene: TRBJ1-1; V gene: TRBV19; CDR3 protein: CASSISSNTEAFF; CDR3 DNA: TGTGCCAGTAGTATATCTTCGAACACTGAAGCTTTCTTT
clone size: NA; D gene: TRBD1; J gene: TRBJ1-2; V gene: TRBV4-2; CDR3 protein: CASSQDKGAGRGYTF; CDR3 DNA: TGTGCCAGCAGCCAAGATAAGGGGGCTGGCCGAGGCTACACCTTC
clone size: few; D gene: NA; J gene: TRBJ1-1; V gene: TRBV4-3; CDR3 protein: CASSHGGAAEAFF; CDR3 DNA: TGCGCCAGCAGCCATGGGGGGGCGGCTGAAGCTTTCTTT
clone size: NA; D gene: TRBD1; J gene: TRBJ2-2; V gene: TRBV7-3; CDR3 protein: CASSFDRDTGELFF; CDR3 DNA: TGTGCCAGCAGCTTTGACAGGGACACCGGGGAGCTGTTTTTT
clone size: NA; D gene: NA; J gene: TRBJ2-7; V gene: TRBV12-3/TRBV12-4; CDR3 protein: CASSYRLEGKQYF; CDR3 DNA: TGTGCCAGCAGTTACAGACTAGAAGGGAAGCAGTACTTC
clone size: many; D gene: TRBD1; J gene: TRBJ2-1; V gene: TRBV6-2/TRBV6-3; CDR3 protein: CASRWGQGVGNEQFF; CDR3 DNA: TGTGCCAGCAGGTGGGGACAGGGTGTGGGCAATGAGCAGTTCTTC
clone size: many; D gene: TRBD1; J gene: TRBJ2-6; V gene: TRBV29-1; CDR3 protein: CSVGQGAGGANVLTF; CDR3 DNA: TGCAGCGTTGGACAGGGGGCAGGTGGGGCCAACGTCCTGACTTTC
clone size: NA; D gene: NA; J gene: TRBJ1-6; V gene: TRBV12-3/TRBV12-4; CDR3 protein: CASTTGYSYNSPLHF; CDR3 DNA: TGTGCCAGCACAACAGGGTATTCCTATAATTCACCCCTCCACTTT
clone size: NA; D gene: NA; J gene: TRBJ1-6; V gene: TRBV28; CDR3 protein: CAGSSPQVASPLHF; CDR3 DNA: TGTGCCGGCAGTTCCCCCCAGGTGGCTTCACCCCTCCACTTT
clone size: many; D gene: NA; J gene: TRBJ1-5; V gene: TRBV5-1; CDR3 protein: CASRLRSGDQPQHF; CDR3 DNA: TGCGCCAGCAGGCTTAGATCTGGGGACCAGCCCCAGCATTTT
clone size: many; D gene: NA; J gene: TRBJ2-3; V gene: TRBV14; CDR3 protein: CASSLSADTQYF; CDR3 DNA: TGTGCCAGCAGCCTCTCCGCCGATACGCAGTATTTT
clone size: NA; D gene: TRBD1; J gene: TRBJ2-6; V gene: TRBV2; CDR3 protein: CASSEGDRVVSGANVLTF; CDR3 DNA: TGTGCCAGCAGTGAAGGGGACAGGGTTGTAAGTGGGGCCAACGTCCTGACTTTC
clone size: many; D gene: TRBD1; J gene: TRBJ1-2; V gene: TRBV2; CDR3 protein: CASSFAGQSFPVVGGYTF; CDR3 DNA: TGTGCCAGCAGTTTTGCGGGACAGAGTTTCCCGGTCGTCGGTGGCTACACCTTC
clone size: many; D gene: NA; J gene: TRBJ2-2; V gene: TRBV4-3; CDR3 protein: CASSPPAAGLRTGELFF; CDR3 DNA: TGCGCCAGCAGCCCTCCGGCGGCGGGACTTCGCACCGGGGAGCTGTTTTTT
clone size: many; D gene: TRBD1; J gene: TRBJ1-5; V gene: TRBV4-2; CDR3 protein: CASSQEGQGATRTQHF; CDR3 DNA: TGTGCCAGCAGCCAAGAGGGACAGGGGGCCACCCGGACCCAGCATTTT
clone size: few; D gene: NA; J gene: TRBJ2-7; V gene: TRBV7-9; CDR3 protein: CASSHYAGYEQYF; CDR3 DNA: TGTGCCAGCAGCCATTATGCGGGATACGAGCAGTACTTC
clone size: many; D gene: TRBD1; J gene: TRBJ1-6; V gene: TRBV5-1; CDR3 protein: CASSVQQGTALHF; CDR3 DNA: TGCGCCAGCAGCGTACAACAGGGGACAGCCCTCCACTTT
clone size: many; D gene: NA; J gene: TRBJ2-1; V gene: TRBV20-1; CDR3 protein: CSAPQAGSYNEQFF; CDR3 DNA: TGCAGTGCCCCGCAGGCGGGCTCCTACAATGAGCAGTTCTTC
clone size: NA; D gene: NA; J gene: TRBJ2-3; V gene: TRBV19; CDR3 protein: CASSIKGANTQYF; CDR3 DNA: TGTGCCAGTAGTATAAAGGGAGCGAATACGCAGTATTTT
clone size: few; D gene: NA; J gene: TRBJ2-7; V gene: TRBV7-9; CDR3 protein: CASSLAGTQYEQYF; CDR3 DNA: TGTGCCAGCAGCTTAGCGGGGACACAATACGAGCAGTACTTC
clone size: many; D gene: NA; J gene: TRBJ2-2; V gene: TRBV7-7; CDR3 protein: CASSLGHKNTGELFF; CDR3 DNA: TGTGCTAGCAGCTTAGGACATAAAAACACCGGGGAGCTGTTTTTT
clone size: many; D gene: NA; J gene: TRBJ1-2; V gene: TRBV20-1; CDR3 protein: CSARDPGVYGYTF; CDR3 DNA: TGCAGTGCTAGAGATCCCGGGGTCTATGGCTACACCTTC
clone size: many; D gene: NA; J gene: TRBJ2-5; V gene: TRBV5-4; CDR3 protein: CASSLPDSETQYF; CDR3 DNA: TGTGCCAGCAGCTTGCCGGACAGTGAGACCCAGTACTTC
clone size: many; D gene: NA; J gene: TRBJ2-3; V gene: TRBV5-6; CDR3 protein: CASSLGGGSPDTQYF; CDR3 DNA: TGTGCCAGCAGCTTGGGTGGGGGGTCCCCAGATACGCAGTATTTT
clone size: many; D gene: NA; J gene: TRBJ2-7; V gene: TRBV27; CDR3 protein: CASSKIGKQYF; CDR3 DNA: TGTGCCAGCAGTAAGATTGGGAAGCAGTACTTC
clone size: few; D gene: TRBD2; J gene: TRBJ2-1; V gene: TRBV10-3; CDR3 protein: CAISEGGGDYNEQFF; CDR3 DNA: TGTGCCATCAGTGAAGGCGGGGGGGATTACAATGAGCAGTTCTTC
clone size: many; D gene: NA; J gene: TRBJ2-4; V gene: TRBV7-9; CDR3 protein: CASSLGRGNIQYF; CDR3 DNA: TGTGCCAGCAGCCTGGGACGGGGAAACATTCAGTACTTC
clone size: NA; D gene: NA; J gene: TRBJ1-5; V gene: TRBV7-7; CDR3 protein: CASSFRDTSNQPQHF; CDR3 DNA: TGTGCCAGCAGCTTCCGGGACACCTCCAATCAGCCCCAGCATTTT